These T cell receptor beta chains were read from a single sample in a study of cytomegalovirus exposure and HLA in healthy donors. The data were produced by immunoSEQ multiplex PCR, yet TCRdb's version contains in-frame clones alone and is incomplete. The data show fewer than 200,000 clones, 70% to 90% seen once. The sequenced sample consisted of PBMCs. These receptors all come from a young woman in good health and CMV-seronegative. Each CDR3 is given with its conserved first and last residue. D genes are given only for firm matches. Size is stated for part of the rows, as once, few or many counts, or as a class when the clone is expanded.

size	D	V	J	CDR3	DNA
NA	NA	TRBV4-1	TRBJ2-5	CASSHVSAQETQYF	TGCGCCAGCAGCCATGTTAGCGCGCAAGAGACCCAGTACTTC
few	NA	TRBV4-2	TRBJ2-5	CASSQGPRGEPQETQYF	TGTGCCAGCAGCCAAGGACCTCGGGGAGAGCCGCAAGAGACCCAGTACTTC
NA	TRBD1	TRBV6-1	TRBJ1-2	CASSEGTGVRGYTF	TGTGCCAGCAGTGAAGGGACAGGGGTTCGAGGCTACACCTTC
once	TRBD1	TRBV18	TRBJ1-3	CASSRTGETNTIYF	TGTGCCAGCTCGCGGACAGGGGAGACAAACACCATATATTTT
few	TRBD2	TRBV28	TRBJ2-5	CASSQSSGSGETQYF	TGTGCCAGCAGTCAATCTAGCGGGAGCGGTGAGACCCAGTACTTC
NA	NA	TRBV29-1	TRBJ2-3	CSVGQSTDTQYF	TGCAGCGTCGGACAGTCCACAGATACGCAGTATTTT
NA	TRBD1	TRBV27	TRBJ2-7	CASSPLSFPGQRTYEQYF	TGTGCCAGCAGCCCTTTAAGCTTCCCGGGACAGCGGACCTACGAGCAGTACTTC
NA	TRBD1	TRBV4-1	TRBJ1-2	CASSNPGQAPISTYGYTF	TGCGCCAGCAGCAATCCGGGACAGGCGCCGATTAGCACCTATGGCTACACCTTC
NA	TRBD1	TRBV9	TRBJ2-1	CASSTRTGWHEQFF	TGTGCCAGCAGCACTCGGACAGGGTGGCATGAGCAGTTCTTC
NA	NA	TRBV20-1	TRBJ1-4	CSARDSEKLFF	TGCAGTGCTAGAGATAGTGAAAAACTGTTTTTT
NA	TRBD1	TRBV5-1	TRBJ1-3	CASSLGQGIDTIYF	TGCGCCAGCAGCTTGGGACAGGGAATAGACACCATATATTTT
NA	TRBD1	TRBV23-1	TRBJ1-4	CASSHRTGTAEKLFF	TGCGCCAGCAGTCACCGGACAGGGACGGCGGAAAAACTGTTTTTT
NA	NA	TRBV18	TRBJ2-3	CASSPSQDPGGTQYF	TGTGCCAGCTCACCATCCCAGGATCCCGGAGGTACGCAGTATTTT
NA	NA	TRBV6-1	TRBJ1-3	CASSEYGRGSDTIYF	TGTGCCAGCAGTGAATATGGCAGGGGATCGGACACCATATATTTT
NA	TRBD2	TRBV9	TRBJ2-2	CASSVAKGRVWTGELFF	TGTGCCAGCAGCGTAGCCAAGGGGAGGGTTTGGACCGGGGAGCTGTTTTTT
NA	TRBD2	TRBV5-4	TRBJ2-7	CASSLGVAGVPYEQYF	TGTGCCAGCAGCTTGGGGGTGGCGGGAGTACCGTACGAGCAGTACTTC
NA	TRBD1	TRBV7-9	TRBJ1-1	CASSLTGTDEAFF	TGTGCCAGCAGCTTAACAGGGACAGATGAAGCTTTCTTT
NA	TRBD1	TRBV7-7	TRBJ2-3	CASSLNRGADTQYF	TGTGCTAGCAGCTTGAACAGGGGAGCAGATACGCAGTATTTT
NA	TRBD1	TRBV19	TRBJ2-7	CASSMKQGSSYEQYF	TGTGCCAGTAGTATGAAACAGGGGTCAAGCTACGAGCAGTACTTC
NA	TRBD1	TRBV2	TRBJ1-2	CASSGGQGTVDGYGYTF	TGTGCCAGCAGTGGCGGACAGGGGACAGTTGATGGCTATGGCTACACCTTC
NA	TRBD1	TRBV6-1	TRBJ2-1	CAITGQYYNEQFF	TGTGCCATTACGGGACAGTACTACAATGAGCAGTTCTTC
NA	NA	TRBV12-1	TRBJ2-7	CASSPQGALFYEQYF	TGTGCCAGCAGTCCACAAGGGGCACTCTTCTACGAGCAGTACTTC
NA	TRBD2	TRBV30	TRBJ2-7	CAWSPTSGRAGVVNEQYF	TGTGCCTGGAGTCCCACTAGCGGGAGGGCCGGGGTGGTAAACGAGCAGTACTTC
NA	NA	TRBV21-1	TRBJ2-1	CASSPRGDLQFF	TGTGCCAGCAGCCCCAGGGGGGACTTGCAGTTCTTC
NA	TRBD1	TRBV7-7	TRBJ2-7	CASSQDRGYEQYF	TGTGCTAGCAGCCAGGACAGGGGCTACGAGCAGTACTTC
NA	NA	TRBV15	TRBJ1-1	CATSRDPVNTEAFF	TGTGCCACCAGCAGAGATCCGGTTAACACTGAAGCTTTCTTT
few	NA	TRBV2	TRBJ1-4	CASSDREKLFF	TGTGCCAGCAGTGACAGGGAAAAACTGTTTTTT
NA	NA	TRBV6-5	TRBJ1-2	CASSYSRQGNGYTF	TGTGCCAGCAGTTACTCTCGGCAGGGGAATGGCTACACCTTC
NA	NA	TRBV27	TRBJ1-1	CASAGHLMNTEAFF	TGTGCCAGCGCTGGACACCTAATGAACACTGAAGCTTTCTTT